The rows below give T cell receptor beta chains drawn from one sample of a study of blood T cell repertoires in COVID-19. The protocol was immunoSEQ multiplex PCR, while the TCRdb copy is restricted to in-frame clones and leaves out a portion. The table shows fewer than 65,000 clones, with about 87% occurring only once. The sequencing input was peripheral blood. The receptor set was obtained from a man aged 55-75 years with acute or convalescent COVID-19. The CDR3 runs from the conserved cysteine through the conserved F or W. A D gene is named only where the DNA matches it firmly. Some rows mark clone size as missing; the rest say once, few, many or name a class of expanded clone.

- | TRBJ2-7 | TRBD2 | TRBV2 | TGTGCCAGCAGTGAAGAGATGATACTAGCGGGGAGCTCCTACGAGCAGTACTTC | CASSEEMILAGSSYEQYF
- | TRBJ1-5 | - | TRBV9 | TGTGCCAGCAGCGTAGACAGTAGCAATCAGCCCCAGCATTTT | CASSVDSSNQPQHF
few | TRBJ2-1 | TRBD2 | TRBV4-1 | TGCGCCAGCAGCCAATCCCTAGCGGGGGGGATTGAGCAGTTCTTC | CASSQSLAGGIEQFF
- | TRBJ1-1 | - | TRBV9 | TGTGCCAGCAGCGTCAAGGGGAGGGATCGGGCTTTCTTT | CASSVKGRDRAFF
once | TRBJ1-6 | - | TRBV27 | TGTGCCAGCACCCCGGGTCGCGATAATTCACCCCTCCACTTT | CASTPGRDNSPLHF
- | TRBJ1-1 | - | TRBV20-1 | TGCAGTGCTAGGAGGCAGGCGGGAGCTTTCTTT | CSARRQAGAFF
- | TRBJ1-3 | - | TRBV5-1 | TGCGCCAGCAGCTTGGAGGCCAGGGTGTCTGGAAACACCATATATTTT | CASSLEARVSGNTIYF
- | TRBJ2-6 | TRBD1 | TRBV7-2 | TGTGCCAGCAGCCCAAGGGGGACAGGGAACTCTGGGGCCAACGTCCTGACTTTC | CASSPRGTGNSGANVLTF
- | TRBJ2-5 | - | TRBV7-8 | TGTGCCAGCAGCTTACTGGCGGGGCGCCAAGAGACCCAGTACTTC | CASSLLAGRQETQYF
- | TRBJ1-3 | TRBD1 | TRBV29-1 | TGCAGCGTGCGTCAGACAGGGTCTGGAAACACCATATATTTT | CSVRQTGSGNTIYF
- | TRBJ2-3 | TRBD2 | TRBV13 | TGTGCCAGCAGCTTAAGTAGCGGGGGCACAGATACGCAGTATTTT | CASSLSSGGTDTQYF
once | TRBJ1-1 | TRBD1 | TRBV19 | TGTGCCAGTAGTTATCGGACAGGGGGCTACACTGAAGCTTTCTTT | CASSYRTGGYTEAFF
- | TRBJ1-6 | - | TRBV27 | TGTGCCAGCTCCTCTGCCGGGGACTGGGGGTCACCCCTCCACTTT | CASSSAGDWGSPLHF
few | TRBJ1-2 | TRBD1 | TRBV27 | TGTGCCAGCAGTTTATCGCTCGGGACAGGGGTGGGCGGCTACACCTTC | CASSLSLGTGVGGYTF
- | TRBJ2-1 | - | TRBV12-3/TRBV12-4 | TGTGCCAGCAGTTTTAGTGTTGAGCAGTTCTTC | CASSFSVEQFF
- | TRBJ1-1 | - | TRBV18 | TGTGCCAGCTCGCCTCAGGGATTCGCTGAAGCTTTCTTT | CASSPQGFAEAFF
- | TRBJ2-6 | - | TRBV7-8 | TGTGCCAGCAGCTTGACAGTCATCGGGGCCAACGTCCTGACTTTC | CASSLTVIGANVLTF
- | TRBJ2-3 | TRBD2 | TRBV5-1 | TGCGCCAGCAGCCCTGGGAGGGGTCCTAGCACAGATACGCAGTATTTT | CASSPGRGPSTDTQYF
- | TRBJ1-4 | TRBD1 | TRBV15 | TGTGCCACCAGCAGAGGGAGACAGGGCGATGAAAAACTGTTTTTT | CATSRGRQGDEKLFF
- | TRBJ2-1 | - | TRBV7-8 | TGTGCCAGCAGGGCCTCCTACAATGAGCAGTTCTTC | CASRASYNEQFF
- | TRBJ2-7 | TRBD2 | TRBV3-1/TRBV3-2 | TGTGCCAGCAGCCAAGATCGGAATATAATGAGCGGGGGGGCGCTGAACGAGCAGTACTTC | CASSQDRNIMSGGALNEQYF
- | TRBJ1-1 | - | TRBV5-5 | TGTGCCAGCAGCCGCGACAGGAACACTGAAGCTTTCTTT | CASSRDRNTEAFF
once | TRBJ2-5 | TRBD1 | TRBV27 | TGTGCCAGCAGGCCGACAGACAGGGTGGAGACCCAGTACTTC | CASRPTDRVETQYF
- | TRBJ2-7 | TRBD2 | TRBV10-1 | TGCGCCAGCAGTCCAGGACTAGGCTACGAGCAGTACTTC | CASSPGLGYEQYF
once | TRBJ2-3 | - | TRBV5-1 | TGCGCCAGCAGCTTGGGGGCTCCCCGAAGCACAGATACGCAGTATTTT | CASSLGAPRSTDTQYF
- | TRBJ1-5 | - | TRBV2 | TGTGCCAGCAGTATTAACAGGATCGGTCAGCCCCAGCATTTT | CASSINRIGQPQHF
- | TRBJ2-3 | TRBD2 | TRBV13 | TGTGCCAGCAGCCAGGAGAGCGGGGTGAGCACAGATACGCAGTATTTT | CASSQESGVSTDTQYF
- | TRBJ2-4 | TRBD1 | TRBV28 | TGTGCCAGCAGTCCACTCCAGGGGGCGTTAAGTCCTGTCTTC | CASSPLQGALSPVF
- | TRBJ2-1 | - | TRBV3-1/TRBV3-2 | TGTGCCAGCAGCCAAGATTTGGGGGGTCTGGGCAATGAGCAGTTCTTC | CASSQDLGGLGNEQFF
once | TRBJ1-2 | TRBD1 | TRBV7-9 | TGTGCCAGCAGCCCCGATCGTCGCGGGACAGGGGATTTCAGGGATGGCTACACCTTC | CASSPDRRGTGDFRDGYTF
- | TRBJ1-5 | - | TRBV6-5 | TGTGCCAGCAGCGGGGGTACCGGTCAGCCCCAGCATTTT | CASSGGTGQPQHF
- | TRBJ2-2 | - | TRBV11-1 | TGTGCCAGCAGCCCCGGCACCGGGGAGCTGTTTTTT | CASSPGTGELFF
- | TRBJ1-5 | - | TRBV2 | TGTGCCAGCCAAACAGGGTTCAATCAGCCCCAGCATTTT | CASQTGFNQPQHF
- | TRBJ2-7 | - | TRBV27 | TGTGCCAGCACATCCCTCCGGGACTCCTACGAGCAGTACTTC | CASTSLRDSYEQYF
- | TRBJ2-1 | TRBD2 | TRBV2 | TGTGCCAGCAGTTTCACTGGGACTAGCGGTGAGCAGTTCTTC | CASSFTGTSGEQFF
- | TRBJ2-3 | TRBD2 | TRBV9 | TGTGCCAGCAGCGTGCAATCCGGGACTAGCGGCACAGATACGCAGTATTTT | CASSVQSGTSGTDTQYF
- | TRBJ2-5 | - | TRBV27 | TGTGCCAGCAGTCCCTACGTCAGGTTAGAGACCCAGTACTTC | CASSPYVRLETQYF
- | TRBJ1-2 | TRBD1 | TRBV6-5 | TGTGCCAGCAGTTTAACAGGGGGCGCTGCCTATGGCTACACCTTC | CASSLTGGAAYGYTF
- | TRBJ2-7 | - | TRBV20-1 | TGCAGTGCCCGAGATAACTACGAGCAGTACTTC | CSARDNYEQYF
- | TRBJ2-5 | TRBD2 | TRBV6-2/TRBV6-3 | TGTGCCAGCAGTTTTCGGGCGCGGCGGGGGGGCCCTCTCCAAGAGACCCAGTACTTC | CASSFRARRGGPLQETQYF
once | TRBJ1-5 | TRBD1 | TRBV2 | TGTGCCAGTAACCAGGGGGGTAGCAATCAGCCCCAGCATTTT | CASNQGGSNQPQHF
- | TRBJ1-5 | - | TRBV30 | TGTGCCTGGAGTGTAGGGGGATTAGATCAGCCCCAGCATTTT | CAWSVGGLDQPQHF
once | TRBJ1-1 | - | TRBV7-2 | TGTGCCAGCAGCCCCTACGCTCTCGGAGCTTTCTTT | CASSPYALGAFF
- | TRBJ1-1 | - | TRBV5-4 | TGTGCCAGCAGCCGTGGGCGGGGGGGTAAAGGCACTGAAGCTTTCTTT | CASSRGRGGKGTEAFF